The 3 T cell receptor beta chains reported below all come from one sample, sequenced in a study of blood T cell repertoires in COVID-19 (TCRdb year 2020). The library was obtained by the immunoSEQ multiplex PCR assay. Sourced from immuneACCESS, this table was stored by TCRdb with only in-frame sequences that have V and J called. A share of the clones is absent; for the studies checked, an unresolved V gene accounts for under half, and the remainder has no known explanation. The sample table holds 90,000 to 110,000 clones, of which approximately 82% were seen once. The ten largest clones represent 18% of the sample. The specimen was peripheral blood. These receptors came from a woman in her sixties with acute or convalescent COVID-19.

The chain has TRBV6-5 and TRBJ1-6; 8 nucleotides match TRBD1. Trimming at V came to 6 bases and at J to 8 bases, leaving 9 bases not matched to a gene. CDR1 and CDR2 from the germline V gene are MNHEY and SVGAGI. The CDR3 is 15 amino acids. CDR3 sequence: CASRRGQGFYSPLHF. DNA of the CDR3: TGTGCCAGCAGGCGAGGACAGGGTTTTTATTCACCCCTCCACTTT.

The chain links TRBV4-1 to TRBJ1-5; D possibly corresponds to TRBD1 (6 bases). CDR3 length equals 16 residues. The V and J ends lost 6 bases and 3 bases respectively, with 18 bases between them. Per germline, CDR1 MGHRA and CDR2 YSYEKL. CDR3 sequence: CASRPNRATTNQPQHF. CDR3 coding DNA: TGCGCCAGCAGACCCAACAGGGCAACCACCAATCAGCCCCAGCATTTT.

The CDR3 DNA reads TGCGCCAGCAGCCCAATGACTAGCGGGAGTTTGGAGACCCAGTACTTC. Its protein is CASSPMTSGSLETQYF. The V call is TRBV5-1, the J call TRBJ2-5; TRBD2 matches 12 bases. V lost 4 bases and J lost 5; bases outside the gene matches: 9. The germline V gene encodes CDR1 SGHRS and CDR2 YFSETQ. This CDR3 is 16 amino acids long.